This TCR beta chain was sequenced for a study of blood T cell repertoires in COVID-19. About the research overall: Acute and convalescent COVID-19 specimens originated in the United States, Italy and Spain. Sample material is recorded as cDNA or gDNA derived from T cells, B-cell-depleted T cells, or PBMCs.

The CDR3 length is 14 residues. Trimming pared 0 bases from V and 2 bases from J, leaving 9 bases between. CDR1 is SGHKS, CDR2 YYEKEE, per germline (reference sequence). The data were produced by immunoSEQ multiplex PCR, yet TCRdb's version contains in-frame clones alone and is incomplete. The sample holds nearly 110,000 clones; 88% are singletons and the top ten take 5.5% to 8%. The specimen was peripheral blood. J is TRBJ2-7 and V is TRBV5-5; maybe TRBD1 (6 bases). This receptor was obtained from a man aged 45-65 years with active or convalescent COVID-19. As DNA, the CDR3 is TGTGCCAGCAGCTTGGATCAGGGGACCTACGAGCAGTACTTC. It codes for CASSLDQGTYEQYF.